The rows below give T cell receptor beta chains drawn from one sample of a study of T cells in tuberculosis. Sequencing was performed with immunoSEQ multiplex PCR; in TCRdb, only in-frame clones are kept and a portion is missing. Among approximately 57,000 clones, 88% were seen once, and the ten largest hold 21%. The sample comprised CD1b-GMM tetramer-negative cells sorted from PBMCs. The receptors shown here come from an adult woman with latent tuberculosis. Each CDR3 is given without its conserved first and last residue.

CDR3 length: 11
J gene: TRBJ1-3
V gene: TRBV6-1
CDR3 protein: ASKGDWGNTIY

CDR3 length: 15
J gene: TRBJ1-3
V gene: TRBV4-2
CDR3 protein: ASSQESEIYSGNTIY

CDR3 length: 13
J gene: TRBJ2-7
V gene: TRBV7-9
CDR3 protein: ASSYLGTAAYEQY

CDR3 length: 10
J gene: TRBJ2-7
V gene: TRBV11-2
CDR3 protein: ATQGGPYEQY

CDR3 length: 13
J gene: TRBJ1-5
V gene: TRBV4-2
CDR3 protein: ASSQDGESYQPQH

CDR3 length: 15
J gene: TRBJ2-2
V gene: TRBV27
CDR3 protein: ASSSPIRGRRDGELF

CDR3 length: 14
J gene: TRBJ2-1
V gene: TRBV6-6
CDR3 protein: ASSSLTSGRSNEQF

CDR3 length: 11
J gene: TRBJ2-5
V gene: TRBV5-6
CDR3 protein: ASSSGQEETQY

CDR3 length: 13
J gene: TRBJ2-1
V gene: TRBV4-1
CDR3 protein: ASSFSGRAYNEQF

CDR3 length: 11
J gene: TRBJ2-3
V gene: TRBV30
CDR3 protein: AGSKRATDTQY

CDR3 length: 14
J gene: TRBJ2-7
V gene: TRBV15
CDR3 protein: ATSRETSGASYEQY

CDR3 length: 11
J gene: TRBJ1-5
V gene: TRBV30
CDR3 protein: AWSKGGNQPQH

CDR3 length: 12
J gene: TRBJ2-2
V gene: TRBV19
CDR3 protein: ASSGTANTGELF

CDR3 length: 14
J gene: TRBJ2-6
V gene: TRBV4-3
CDR3 protein: ASSQESSSGANVLT

CDR3 length: 15
J gene: TRBJ1-1
V gene: TRBV10-1
CDR3 protein: ASSESEMEGKKTEAF

CDR3 length: 13
J gene: -
V gene: TRBV4-2
CDR3 protein: ASSPYQGATYEQY

CDR3 length: 15
J gene: TRBJ2-7
V gene: TRBV2
CDR3 protein: ASSDPPRLPDSYEQY

CDR3 length: 12
J gene: TRBJ2-7
V gene: TRBV11-1
CDR3 protein: ASSPPGASYEQY

CDR3 length: 13
J gene: TRBJ2-7
V gene: TRBV6-5
CDR3 protein: ASRGAASGTYEQY

CDR3 length: 16
J gene: TRBJ2-1
V gene: TRBV4-2
CDR3 protein: ASSQDKPGLAGVREQF

CDR3 length: 15
J gene: TRBJ2-7
V gene: TRBV4-3
CDR3 protein: ASSQDWEREFTYEQY

CDR3 length: 15
J gene: TRBJ2-6
V gene: TRBV5-6
CDR3 protein: ASSPDTPRSGANVLT

CDR3 length: 12
J gene: -
V gene: TRBV10-3
CDR3 protein: AIKQQGAVYEQY

CDR3 length: 13
J gene: TRBJ2-7
V gene: TRBV5-1
CDR3 protein: ASRLDRGPAREQY

CDR3 length: 13
J gene: TRBJ2-2
V gene: TRBV7-2
CDR3 protein: ASSFASGNTGELF

CDR3 length: 14
J gene: TRBJ2-7
V gene: TRBV5-4
CDR3 protein: ASSSGASGAYYEQY

CDR3 length: 14
J gene: TRBJ2-3
V gene: TRBV7-2
CDR3 protein: ASSQERTSGADTQY

CDR3 length: 12
J gene: TRBJ1-3
V gene: TRBV7-9
CDR3 protein: ASGVGADGNTIY

CDR3 length: 13
J gene: TRBJ2-1
V gene: TRBV5-1
CDR3 protein: ASSYLAGGYNEQF

CDR3 length: 9
J gene: TRBJ1-2
V gene: TRBV6-5
CDR3 protein: ASDSSYGYT

CDR3 length: 14
J gene: TRBJ2-1
V gene: TRBV7-2
CDR3 protein: ASSLGSSGSYNEQF